The 20 T cell receptor beta chains listed next were all sequenced from one sample in a study of blood T cell repertoires in COVID-19. Here immunoSEQ multiplex PCR was the method, and the copy in TCRdb shows in-frame clones only, minus some. The data show roughly 130,000 clones, approximately 89% seen once. The sequenced sample was peripheral blood. These receptors originate from an older woman with acute or convalescent COVID-19.

The chain couples TRBV27 to TRBJ2-6; unclear D gene. Trimming took off 3 bases at V and 0 bases at J, with 9 bases between the two ends. Germline V CDR1 and CDR2: MNHEY, SMNVEV (reference sequence). This CDR3 is built from 16 residues. The CDR3 nucleotides read TGTGCCAGCAGTTTCCTCACCAGCTCTGGGGCCAACGTCCTGACTTTC. Amino acid sequence: CASSFLTSSGANVLTF.

This clone was seen a single time. The CDR3 reads CASSDSPGLAGGMFNEQFF. For the CDR3, the DNA is TGTGCCAGCAGTGACTCCCCAGGACTAGCGGGAGGGATGTTTAATGAGCAGTTCTTC. This chain uses TRBV6-4 with TRBJ2-1; 15 bases line up with TRBD2. Per the germline V gene, CDR1 is MRHNA and CDR2 is SNTAGT. V lost 0 bases, J lost 7 bases, and 10 bases stayed unmatched. The CDR3 covers 19 residues.

Only a few counts were recorded for this clone. V gene TRBV27 combines with J gene TRBJ1-3; D unresolved. Looked up from germline, CDR1 is MNHEY and CDR2 is SMNVEV (reference sequence). This CDR3 contains 14 residues. V lost 7 bases and J lost 4, with 14 bases in between. In nucleotides, the CDR3 is TGTGCCAGCAAGCCCGGAGCTGGGGGAAACACCATATATTTT. It translates to CASKPGAGGNTIYF.

The chain uses TRBV7-2 and TRBJ2-1; 10 positions agree with TRBD2. Trimming removed 5 bases from V and 5 bases from J; junction bases left unmatched: 3. CDR3 length: 14 amino acids. CDR1 and CDR2 from the germline V gene are SGHTA and FQGNSA. This CDR3 reads CASSPGLANNEQFF. CDR3 DNA: TGTGCCAGCAGCCCGGGACTAGCGAACAATGAGCAGTTCTTC.

This sequence joins TRBV29-1 and TRBJ1-1; D might be TRBD1 (6 bases). The length of the CDR3 is 11 residues. The germline V gene has CDR1 SQVTM and CDR2 ANQGSEA. The ends were cut back, 4 bases at V and 10 bases at J, with 13 bases in the middle. In DNA, the CDR3 is TGCAGCGTTGTGAGGGAAGGGGGAGCTTTCTTT. Translation: CSVVREGGAFF.

The chain has TRBV19 and TRBJ1-5; 9 bases fit TRBD1. V was clipped by 7 bases and J by 3 bases; unmatched bases: 7. The germline CDR1 and CDR2 sequences are LNHDA and SQIVND (reference sequence). The CDR3 loop spans 15 amino acids. The CDR3 DNA follows: TGTGCCAGTAACTTACAGGGGGCGAACAATCAGCCCCAGCATTTT. It is translated as CASNLQGANNQPQHF.

The chain couples TRBV27 to TRBJ2-1; TRBD2 aligns across 7 bases. Looked up from germline, CDR1 is MNHEY and CDR2 is SMNVEV (reference sequence). The CDR3 length is 15 residues. V was clipped by 5 bases and J by 10 bases; unmatched bases: 14. CDR3 DNA: TGTGCCAGCAGTCTGACCTCGACTAGCCATGGGGAGCAGTTCTTC. The encoded protein is CASSLTSTSHGEQFF.

This clone was detected only a few times. The rearrangement uses TRBV19 and TRBJ2-1; 10 bases are a match to TRBD2. Germline-derived CDR1 and CDR2 are LNHDA and SQIVND (reference sequence). The CDR3 spans 16 residues. Trimming took 6 bases from V and 8 from J; bases not matched to a gene: 13. The chain's CDR3 is CASRTLAGAFRDEQFF. The CDR3 nucleotides read TGTGCCAGTAGAACCCTAGCGGGGGCCTTTAGGGATGAGCAGTTCTTC.

The chain carries TRBV6-5 and TRBJ2-6, with 7 bases identical to TRBD1. This CDR3 has 16 residues. Trimming cost V 4 bases and J 2 bases; bases outside gene matches: 5. Germline CDR1 and CDR2: MNHEY and SVGAGI. CDR3 nucleotides: TGTGCCAGCAGTTTAGGACAGGTGACTGGGGCCAACGTCCTGACTTTC. Translated, it gives CASSLGQVTGANVLTF.

The chain is built from TRBV24-1 and TRBJ1-4; TRBD1 agrees at 7 bases. From germline, CDR1 is KGHDR and CDR2 SFDVKD. V lost 3 bases to trimming and J lost 7 bases; unmatched junction nucleotides: 10. The length of the CDR3 is 16 residues. The CDR3 region has the DNA TGTGCCACCAGTGATACCCAAGGGGGCGCAGGTGAAAAACTGTTTTTT. Translating it yields CATSDTQGGAGEKLFF.

The sample holds a few counts of this clone. V and J are TRBV5-6 and TRBJ2-1, with 10 bases aligning to TRBD1. CDR3 length: 16 amino acids. Germline V CDR1 and CDR2: SGHDT, YYEEEE. V shed 3 bases, J shed 0 bases, and the junction held 3 bases outside the gene matches. CDR3: CASSWTGGSSYNEQFF. CDR3 DNA: TGTGCCAGCAGCTGGACAGGGGGATCCTCCTACAATGAGCAGTTCTTC.

This clone was counted between two and nine times. This chain links TRBV7-9 with TRBJ1-6; 7 bases are a match to TRBD1. CDR3 length: 14 residues. Germline loops: CDR1 SEHNR, CDR2 FQNEAQ (reference sequence). V shed 0 bases and J 7 bases; nucleotides not matched to a gene: 0. The CDR3 region has the DNA TGTGCCAGCAGCTTAGCAGGGGGCAATTCACCCCTCCACTTT. This sequence encodes CASSLAGGNSPLHF. Using reference TRBV7-9 and TRBJ1-6 for the parts outside the CDR3, the full variable domain is DTGVSQNPRHKITKRGQNVTFRCDPISEHNRLYWYRQTLGQGPEFLTYFQNEAQLEKSRLLSDRFSAERPKGSFSTLEIQRTEQGDSAMYLCASSLAGGNSPLHFGNGTRLTVT.

This clone was picked up a small number of times. The rearrangement joins TRBV19 to TRBJ1-2; tentative D call: TRBD1 (6 bases). Per the germline V gene, CDR1 is LNHDA and CDR2 is SQIVND (reference sequence). The V gene lost 4 bases and the J gene lost 8 bases, with 17 bases spanning the gap. The CDR3 has 14 residues. CDR3: CASSTGTWGGGYTF. The CDR3 region has the DNA TGTGCCAGTAGTACCGGGACATGGGGTGGCGGCTACACCTTC. The entire variable domain, with the rest obtained from reference TRBV19 and TRBJ1-2, is as follows: DGGITQSPKYLFRKEGQNVTLSCEQNLNHDAMYWYRQDPGQGLRLIYYSQIVNDFQKGDIAEGYSVSREKKESFPLTVTSAQKNPTAFYLCASSTGTWGGGYTFGSGTRLTVV.

The chain carries TRBV14 and TRBJ1-2; possible D gene TRBD1, 6 bases. Germline-derived CDR1 and CDR2 are SGHDN and FVKESK. V was pared by 6 bases and J by 5 bases, with 13 bases between. The CDR3 has 13 residues. The CDR3 region has the DNA TGTGCCAGCAGTCCTGGACAGAGTTATGGCTACACCTTC. Translation: CASSPGQSYGYTF.

The V gene is TRBV12-3 or TRBV12-4, the J gene TRBJ1-1, with a weak D call TRBD1 (5 bases). This CDR3 is built from 13 residues. V was pared by 6 bases and J by 1 base, with 9 bases between. Here the CDR3 reads CASSMTENTEAFF. The CDR3 coding sequence is TGTGCCAGCAGCATGACAGAGAACACTGAAGCTTTCTTT.

This rearrangement joins TRBV19 to TRBJ1-3, with D uncertain. V was shortened by 3 bases and J by 2 bases, with 8 bases between the two germline ends. The CDR3 has 14 amino acids. CDR1 and CDR2 from the germline V gene are LNHDA and SQIVND (reference sequence). CDR3: CASSMREPGNTIYF. Written as DNA, the CDR3 is TGTGCCAGTAGTATGAGGGAGCCTGGAAACACCATATATTTT.

This chain connects TRBV5-4 to TRBJ1-2, with D perhaps matching TRBD1 (6 bases). The germline V and J ends were trimmed by 4 bases and 1 base, with 14 bases remaining between them. CDR3 length: 15 residues. Germline V lookup: CDR1 SGHNT, CDR2 YYREEE (reference sequence). The CDR3 reads CASSPGGLSNYGYTF. CDR3 sequence (DNA): TGTGCCAGCAGCCCCGGGGGGCTGAGTAACTATGGCTACACCTTC.

The sample holds one count of this clone. The chain is built from TRBV6-1 and TRBJ1-1, with 7 positions matching TRBD1. V shed 5 bases and J 4 bases; nucleotides not matched to a gene: 10. Looked up from germline, CDR1 is MNHNS and CDR2 is SASEGT. The CDR3 is made up of 15 amino acids. CDR3 DNA: TGTGCCAGCAGTTTAACAGGGGATGGAAGCACTGAAGCTTTCTTT. Protein sequence: CASSLTGDGSTEAFF.

This clone was found a few times. This chain's CDR3 is CATGLAGGGEQFF. DNA of the CDR3: TGCGCCACTGGACTAGCGGGAGGTGGAGAGCAGTTCTTC. The chain has TRBV10-1 and TRBJ2-1; 14 bases agree with TRBD2. Germline assignment: CDR1 WNHNN and CDR2 SYGVQD (reference sequence). CDR3 length: 13 amino acids. J gave up 10 bases and V 10 bases, and 6 bases lay outside the gene matches.

The chain combines TRBV12-3 or TRBV12-4 with TRBJ2-4; TRBD1 aligns across 7 bases. The CDR3 sequence is 11 residues long. The V and J ends lost 5 bases and 13 bases, in that order; junction bases with no gene match: 5. The CDR3, as DNA: TGTGCCAGCAGTCGTACAGGGGAACAGTACTTC. Translated, it gives CASSRTGEQYF.